The 8 T cell receptor beta chains presented below share a single source sample, sequenced in a study of CD8+ T cells in alopecia areata. After isolation, RNA underwent reverse transcription to generate cDNA as the sequencing template. Repertoires were generated with immunoSEQ multiplex PCR, while TCRdb's copy carries only in-frame clones and drops some. The table shows 160,000 or so clones, with 65% to 75% occurring only once. This specimen consisted of CD8+ T cells sorted from blood, obtained at week 0. These receptors originate from a human donor with alopecia areata.

The chain uses TRBV6-1 and TRBJ2-1, with D uncertain. The CDR3 has 12 residues. Trimming removed 3 bases from V and 7 bases from J, with 7 bases in between. The germline CDR1 and CDR2 sequences are MNHNS and SASEGT. The CDR3 spells CASSERLNEQFF. The CDR3 DNA is TGTGCCAGCAGTGAGAGGCTAAATGAGCAGTTCTTC.

This clone has a single count. This chain links TRBV7-8 with TRBJ2-3, with D tentatively TRBD2 (6 bases). Germline-derived CDR1 and CDR2 are SGHVS and FQNEAQ. Trimming shortened V by 1 base and J by 0 bases, and 8 bases separated the two germline ends. The CDR3 loop spans 15 amino acids. The CDR3 DNA reads as TGTGCCAGCAGCTTAGTTGCGGGAAGCACAGATACGCAGTATTTT. As protein: CASSLVAGSTDTQYF.

This rearrangement joins TRBV9 to TRBJ2-1, with TRBD2 matching over 10 bases. The V and J ends lost 0 bases and 2 bases, in that order; junction bases with no gene match: 8. The CDR3 consists of 18 residues. The germline gives CDR1 SGDLS, CDR2 YYNGEE. This CDR3 is CASSVVASGGPPYNEQFF. The CDR3 DNA sequence: TGTGCCAGCAGCGTAGTGGCTAGCGGGGGCCCCCCCTACAATGAGCAGTTCTTC. The full variable domain, with the rest looked up from reference TRBV9 and TRBJ2-1, is DSGVTQTPKHLITATGQRVTLRCSPRSGDLSVYWYQQSLDQGLQFLIQYYNGEERAKGNILERFSAQQFPDLHSELNLSSLELGDSALYFCASSVVASGGPPYNEQFFGPGTRLTVL.

The J gene is TRBJ2-1, the V gene TRBV5-6; no clear D gene. Germline values: CDR1 SGHDT, CDR2 YYEEEE. With 0 bases removed from V and 0 bases from J, the gap between germline ends came to 7 bases. The CDR3 is 15 amino acids. The CDR3 spells CASSLGRSSYNEQFF. CDR3 DNA sequence: TGTGCCAGCAGCTTGGGACGGAGCTCCTACAATGAGCAGTTCTTC.

The chain recombines TRBV29-1 with TRBJ2-1; TRBD1 matches 8 bases. V dropped 6 bases and J dropped 7; count of bases not matched to a gene: 8. The CDR3 extends over 13 amino acids. Germline-derived CDR1 and CDR2 are SQVTM and ANQGSEA. CDR3 protein: CSVPGQGRNEQFF. The CDR3 DNA follows: TGCAGCGTACCAGGACAGGGTAGGAATGAGCAGTTCTTC.

This clone has just a few counts. The sample holds other DNA sequences that translate to the same CDR3. The genes are TRBV30 and TRBJ2-5; 7 bases match TRBD2. The trim removed 3 bases at V and 1 base at J, leaving 5 bases unmatched. The germline gives CDR1 GTSNPN, CDR2 SVGIG (reference sequence). This CDR3 has 14 amino acids. In DNA form, the CDR3 reads TGTGCCTGGAGGCCTAGCGGCGGCCAAGAGACCCAGTACTTC. Protein: CAWRPSGGQETQYF.

The chain has TRBV15 and TRBJ2-7; 9 nucleotides line up with TRBD1. The CDR3 is 15 residues long. After removal of 3 bases from V and 5 bases from J, the junction contained 8 bases not matched to a gene. The germline V gene has CDR1 LNHNV and CDR2 YYDKDF (reference sequence). CDR3 DNA sequence: TGTGCCACCAGCAGTCCGGGACAGGGCGTAGACGAGCAGTACTTC. This encodes CATSSPGQGVDEQYF.

This chain links TRBV1 with TRBJ2-7. TRBV1 is noted as a pseudogene. The CDR3 sequence is 12 residues long. CDR3 in amino acids: CTSSHIGNEQYF. The CDR3 region has the DNA TGCACCAGCAGCCATATCGGAAACGAGCAGTACTTC.